The 30 T cell receptor beta chains in this list originate from one sample, sequenced in a study of blood T cell repertoires in COVID-19. Sequencing used immunoSEQ multiplex PCR; TCRdb keeps in-frame clones, though not all of them. Of 100,000 to 150,000 clones listed, roughly four fifths are singletons. Sequencing input: peripheral blood. The receptors here all came from a man in his sixties with acute or convalescent COVID-19.

This clone is a singleton in its sample. This chain uses TRBV5-4 with TRBJ2-7, with D maybe TRBD2 (5 bases). The CDR3 totals 16 residues. Deletions cut 4 bases from V and 7 bases from J, with 24 bases between. Germline CDR1 SGHNT, CDR2 YYREEE (reference sequence). CDR3 nucleotide sequence: TGTGCCAGCAGCCCCCGAGGCGGAGGTGAAGTGAGTGAGCAGTACTTC. This encodes CASSPRGGGEVSEQYF.

The J gene is TRBJ1-5, the V gene TRBV5-1; tentative D call: TRBD1 (6 bases). CDR3 size: 15 residues. V dropped 0 bases and J dropped 4 bases, with 11 bases sitting between them. The germline V gene encodes CDR1 SGHRS and CDR2 YFSETQ. The CDR3 reads CASSLGDRRNQPQHF. In nucleotides, the CDR3 is TGCGCCAGCAGCTTGGGCGACAGGAGGAATCAGCCCCAGCATTTT.

V usage is TRBV6-6 and J usage is TRBJ1-2; TRBD1 agrees at 7 bases. The V gene's germline CDR1 is MNHNY and CDR2 SVGAGI (reference sequence). J lost 4 bases, V lost 10 bases, and 9 bases had no gene match. The CDR3 sequence is 13 residues long. CDR3 DNA: TGTGCCACCCAATTGACAGGGATCTATGGCTACACCTTC. This encodes CATQLTGIYGYTF.

This chain connects TRBV7-3 to TRBJ2-7; 10 bases are a match to TRBD1. The CDR3 consists of 14 residues. With 6 bases clipped from V and 6 bases from J, the junction kept 8 bases outside the gene matches. CDR1 and CDR2 from the germline V gene are SGHTA and FQGTGA. The CDR3 coding sequence is TGTGCCAGCAGGTCACCCGGGACAGGGGTCGAGCAGTACTTC. Amino acid sequence: CASRSPGTGVEQYF.

This sequence joins TRBV15 and TRBJ1-2; 7 nucleotides line up with TRBD1. The germline gives CDR1 LNHNV, CDR2 YYDKDF (reference sequence). The CDR3 runs 12 residues. V lost 5 bases and J lost 11; bases outside the gene matches: 8. The CDR3 DNA follows: TGTGCCACCAGCCGGGACAGCTCCAGGTACACCTTC. Translation gives CATSRDSSRYTF.

The chain uses TRBV14 and TRBJ1-2; D possibly corresponds to TRBD1 (5 bases). Trimming removed 0 bases from V and 7 bases from J, with 12 bases in between. The CDR3 is 14 amino acids. Looked up from germline, CDR1 is SGHDN and CDR2 is FVKESK. The CDR3 sequence: CASSQDGAYGGYTF. DNA for the CDR3: TGTGCCAGCAGCCAAGATGGGGCCTATGGTGGCTACACCTTC.

The chain links TRBV7-3 to TRBJ2-3, with D possibly TRBD2 on 6 matching bases. The CDR3 length is 17 residues. The ends were cut back, 5 bases at V and 1 base at J, with 19 bases in the middle. Germline lookup yields CDR1 SGHTA and CDR2 FQGTGA. The CDR3 region is CASSPVTSIERTDTQYF. For the CDR3, the DNA is TGTGCCAGCAGCCCGGTGACTAGTATAGAGCGCACAGATACGCAGTATTTT.

The V call is TRBV2, the J call TRBJ2-1; D is unclear. Germline CDR1 is SNHLY and CDR2 is FYNNEI. Between the trimmed V and J ends, which lost 2 bases and 2 bases, there was a span of 10 bases. This CDR3 has 15 amino acids. Written as DNA, the CDR3 is TGTGCCAGCAGTGAACGCGGTACCGCCTACAATGAGCAGTTCTTC. This codes for CASSERGTAYNEQFF.

The chain employs TRBV5-1 and TRBJ1-1; D not certain. Looked up from germline, CDR1 is SGHRS and CDR2 is YFSETQ. Trimming left V 4 bases short and J 4 bases short, with 14 bases between. The CDR3 has 14 residues. The CDR3 loop reads CASSPLEGGTEAFF. For the CDR3, the DNA is TGCGCCAGCAGCCCACTAGAAGGAGGCACTGAAGCTTTCTTT. The full variable domain, with the rest looked up from reference TRBV5-1 and TRBJ1-1, is KAGVTQTPRYLIKTRGQQVTLSCSPISGHRSVSWYQQTPGQGLQFLFEYFSETQRNKGNFPGRFSGRQFSNSRSEMNVSTLELGDSALYLCASSPLEGGTEAFFGQGTRLTVV.

The rearrangement links TRBV4-1 to TRBJ1-3; D ambiguous. The CDR3 covers 18 residues. Trimming took 1 base from V and 0 from J, leaving 16 bases between them. CDR1 is MGHRA and CDR2 is YSYEKL in the germline V gene. This CDR3 is CASSQGVRFGSSGNTIYF. CDR3 bases: TGCGCCAGCAGCCAAGGGGTCCGGTTCGGGTCCTCTGGAAACACCATATATTTT.

The table lists this clone with many counts. V and J are TRBV28 and TRBJ1-6; possible D gene TRBD1, 5 bases. This CDR3 has 15 amino acids. Trimming took 7 bases from V and 5 from J, leaving 15 bases between them. From germline, CDR1 is MDHEN and CDR2 SYDVKM. CDR3 loop: CASTPLEQDNSPLHF. For the CDR3, the DNA is TGTGCCAGCACCCCCCTAGAACAGGATAATTCACCCCTCCACTTT.

This clone was found a few times. V is TRBV5-1 and J is TRBJ2-1, with 14 bases lining up with TRBD2. The V and J ends lost 4 bases and 8 bases, in that order; junction bases with no gene match: 11. Germline V lookup: CDR1 SGHRS, CDR2 YFSETQ. The CDR3 covers 17 residues. The CDR3, as DNA: TGCGCCAGCAGCCACGGACTAGCGGGAGGAGGTGGGGATGAGCAGTTCTTC. Residues: CASSHGLAGGGGDEQFF.

This clone was counted between two and nine times. The rearrangement uses TRBV5-1 and TRBJ1-3, with D possibly being TRBD1 (5 bases). V lost 4 bases, J lost 0 bases, and 14 bases lay in between. CDR1 and CDR2 (germline): SGHRS, YFSETQ. There are 16 residues in the CDR3. This CDR3 reads CASSLRDFPSGNTIYF. The CDR3 nucleotides are TGCGCCAGCAGCCTCCGGGACTTTCCCTCTGGAAACACCATATATTTT.

This chain joins TRBV5-1 and TRBJ1-1, with TRBD1 matching over 7 bases. V gave up 4 bases and J gave up 3 bases; unmatched junction bases: 3. The CDR3 is 13 residues long. The germline V gene has CDR1 SGHRS and CDR2 YFSETQ. The CDR3 sequence is CASSRTGDTEAFF. CDR3 DNA sequence: TGCGCCAGCAGCCGTACAGGGGACACTGAAGCTTTCTTT.

This clone is a singleton in its sample. This chain uses TRBV2 with TRBJ2-1, with D possibly being TRBD2 (6 bases). Germline CDR1 SNHLY, CDR2 FYNNEI. This CDR3 contains 13 residues. The V end lost 3 bases, the J end lost 9 bases, and 12 bases lay between the germline ends. CDR3 nucleotides: TGTGCCAGCAGTGAGGTACTGGGGGGTGAGCAGTTCTTC. Protein product: CASSEVLGGEQFF.

The chain is built from TRBV18 and TRBJ1-6; 9 bases are a match to TRBD1. The CDR3 sequence is 18 residues long. Looked up from germline, CDR1 is KGHSH and CDR2 is LQKENI. V gave up 0 bases and J gave up 2 bases; unmatched junction bases: 5. The CDR3 sequence: CASSPPGTGRAYNSPLHF. DNA of the CDR3: TGTGCCAGCTCACCACCTGGGACAGGGCGAGCCTATAATTCACCCCTCCACTTT.

The chain links TRBV28 to TRBJ2-4; TRBD1 might be the D (5 bases). Trimming pared 6 bases from V and 3 bases from J, leaving 12 bases between. Germline V gene lookup returns CDR1 MDHEN and CDR2 SYDVKM. The CDR3 is 14 amino acids. The CDR3 DNA sequence: TGTGCCAGCAGCCCTCAGGGTCTCAAAAACATTCAGTACTTC. Amino acids: CASSPQGLKNIQYF.

V and J are TRBV6-5 and TRBJ2-3; D is uncertain. The V end was cut by 7 bases, the J end by 3 bases, with 8 bases between. This CDR3 is built from 12 residues. Germline loops: CDR1 MNHEY, CDR2 SVGAGI. The CDR3 nucleotides are TGTGCCAGCACGCTCGGTACAGATACGCAGTATTTT. Protein product: CASTLGTDTQYF.

The chain joins TRBV7-3 to TRBJ2-2; 7 nucleotides line up with TRBD1. The length of the CDR3 is 16 residues. CDR1 is SGHTA and CDR2 is FQGTGA in the germline V gene. J was trimmed by 2 bases and V by 5 bases; bases with no gene match: 8. The CDR3 nucleotides are TGTGCCAGCAGCCGCGCAGGGGGTAAAAACACCGGGGAGCTGTTTTTT. This translates into CASSRAGGKNTGELFF.

The chain uses TRBV24-1 and TRBJ2-3, with 9 bases lining up with TRBD2. The length of the CDR3 is 15 residues. From germline, CDR1 is KGHDR and CDR2 SFDVKD. Germline trimming cut 5 bases from V and 9 bases from J; bases unmatched to any gene: 11. The DNA of the CDR3 is TGTGCCACCAGTGTCGCAGCGGGAGGATTCGGCACGCAGTATTTT. It is translated as CATSVAAGGFGTQYF.

V usage is TRBV18 and J usage is TRBJ2-1; TRBD2 matches at 8 bases. Germline loops: CDR1 KGHSH, CDR2 LQKENI. The CDR3 loop spans 14 amino acids. V lost 6 bases and J lost 5; bases outside the gene matches: 6. Here the CDR3 reads CASSPGLVDNEQFF. For the CDR3, the DNA is TGTGCCAGCTCGCCGGGACTAGTAGACAATGAGCAGTTCTTC.

The chain has TRBV5-1 and TRBJ2-1; 7 bases align to TRBD2. Unmatched junction bases numbered 10, after V lost 0 bases and J lost 7 bases. CDR1 and CDR2 (germline): SGHRS, YFSETQ. The CDR3 covers 16 residues. The CDR3 region has the DNA TGCGCCAGCAGCTTGGCCGCGGGACTATCTTTAAATGAGCAGTTCTTC. Protein: CASSLAAGLSLNEQFF.

J is TRBJ1-2 and V is TRBV10-3; TRBD1 aligns across 8 bases. After removal of 4 bases from V and 4 bases from J, the junction contained 5 bases not matched to a gene. There are 14 residues in the CDR3. Germline V lookup: CDR1 ENHRY, CDR2 SYGVKD. In nucleotides, the CDR3 is TGTGCCATCAGTGGGACAGGGACGGGCTATGGCTACACCTTC. This encodes CAISGTGTGYGYTF.

This chain connects TRBV19 to TRBJ1-2; 7 nucleotides agree with TRBD1. CDR1 LNHDA and CDR2 SQIVND come from the germline V gene (reference sequence). V was clipped by 4 bases and J by 6 bases; unmatched bases: 8. This CDR3 is 14 amino acids long. The CDR3 protein is CASSTNDRVNGYTF. The DNA for the CDR3 is TGTGCCAGTAGTACCAACGACAGGGTTAATGGCTACACCTTC.

The table lists this clone with a few counts. V and J are TRBV29-1 and TRBJ2-1, with 9 bases identical to TRBD1. J was trimmed by 4 bases and V by 6 bases; bases with no gene match: 4. Looked up from germline, CDR1 is SQVTM and CDR2 is ANQGSEA. CDR3 length: 13 amino acids. The CDR3 DNA reads as TGCAGCGTGCACAGGGGGCGGTACAATGAGCAGTTCTTC. Its translation: CSVHRGRYNEQFF.

The chain carries TRBV28 and TRBJ1-2; TRBD1 matches at 9 bases. The CDR3 consists of 12 residues. Germline V gene sequence: CDR1 MDHEN, CDR2 SYDVKM. V lost 8 bases, J lost 5 bases, and 3 bases stayed unmatched. The CDR3 here is CASSGQGYGYTF. The CDR3 nucleotides read TGTGCCAGCTCGGGACAGGGTTATGGCTACACCTTC.

The chain links TRBV5-4 to TRBJ2-5, with no clear D. Germline V gene sequence: CDR1 SGHNT, CDR2 YYREEE (reference sequence). CDR3 length: 14 amino acids. Trimming cost V 4 bases and J 5 bases, with 15 bases left between them. The CDR3 DNA follows: TGTGCCAGCAGCAAACCGGGTTCTCGGGAGACCCAGTACTTC. It specifies CASSKPGSRETQYF.

V and J are TRBV7-9 and TRBJ1-2; 7 nucleotides agree with TRBD1. CDR1 and CDR2 (germline): SEHNR, FQNEAQ (reference sequence). The CDR3 extends over 14 amino acids. Trimming cost V 0 bases and J 9 bases; bases outside gene matches: 7. The CDR3 coding sequence is TGTGCCAGCAGCTTAGCTTGGCCAGGGGGTAGCTACACCTTC. Its translation: CASSLAWPGGSYTF.

The chain has TRBV6-5 and TRBJ2-3; 10 positions agree with TRBD1. V lost 8 bases to trimming and J lost 4 bases; unmatched junction nucleotides: 6. The CDR3 loop spans 14 amino acids. Germline CDR1 and CDR2: MNHEY and SVGAGI. The CDR3 spells CASDRDRGADTQYF. The CDR3 DNA reads TGTGCCAGCGACCGGGACAGGGGCGCAGATACGCAGTATTTT.

V is TRBV13 and J is TRBJ2-5; 10 bases agree with TRBD2. With V trimmed by 4 bases and J by 4 bases, 12 bases remained unmatched. The CDR3 consists of 17 residues. Germline V lookup: CDR1 PRHDT, CDR2 FYEKMQ (reference sequence). The CDR3 loop is CASSSPPASGGTETQYF. The CDR3 DNA is TGTGCCAGCAGCTCCCCGCCAGCTAGCGGGGGTACAGAGACCCAGTACTTC.